The text below deals with one T cell receptor beta chain. Generated by immunoSEQ multiplex PCR, the TCRdb table keeps only in-frame clones and is missing some. The sample consists of about 250,000 clones, around four fifths of them appearing once. These data are taken from a study of blood T cell repertoires in COVID-19. Whole-study context: T cells, B-cell-depleted T cells, or PBMCs supplied cDNA or gDNA.

The ends were cut back, 1 base at V and 10 bases at J, with 17 bases in the middle. The CDR3 is 15 amino acids. The V gene's germline CDR1 is SEHNR and CDR2 FQNEAQ (reference sequence). This clonotype was sampled from a man aged 40-49 years with acute or convalescent COVID-19. The V call is TRBV7-9, the J call TRBJ2-1, with D perhaps TRBD2 (5 bases). Sequenced input: peripheral blood. As DNA, the CDR3 is TGTGCCAGCAGCTTAGTCTTGGCTCCAAGAGGGGAGCAGTTCTTC. Protein sequence: CASSLVLAPRGEQFF.